Below, one TCR beta chain is given with its context. The antigen is undetermined. The sample is drawn from a study of shared clonotypes between healthy human individuals. Background on the study: There were three CD4 naive, three CD4 memory, two CD8 naive and one CD8 memory plates per donor.

Study-wide results and caveats: The rarefaction results pointed to incomplete sorted-subset sequencing despite large depth.

This CDR3 is built from 14 residues. In germline, CDR1 is WSHSY, CDR2 SAAADI. V lost 6 bases, J lost 4 bases, and 13 bases lay in between. Deep level was the assay's run setting. The data were produced by immunoSEQ multiplex PCR, yet TCRdb's version contains in-frame clones alone and is incomplete. The data contain more than 850,000 clones, 78% of them singletons. This sequence was found in a man aged 18 to 29 in good health. Some clones in this sample may be carry-over from other donors' samples. Sequencing used memory CD4+ T cells from PBMCs. Subset reported: CD45RA-negative fraction. The chain employs TRBV10-2 and TRBJ2-1; tentatively, D is TRBD2 (5 bases). CDR3 protein: CASSAPLAYNEQFF. For the CDR3, the DNA is TGCGCCAGCAGCGCACCTCTAGCATACAATGAGCAGTTCTTC.